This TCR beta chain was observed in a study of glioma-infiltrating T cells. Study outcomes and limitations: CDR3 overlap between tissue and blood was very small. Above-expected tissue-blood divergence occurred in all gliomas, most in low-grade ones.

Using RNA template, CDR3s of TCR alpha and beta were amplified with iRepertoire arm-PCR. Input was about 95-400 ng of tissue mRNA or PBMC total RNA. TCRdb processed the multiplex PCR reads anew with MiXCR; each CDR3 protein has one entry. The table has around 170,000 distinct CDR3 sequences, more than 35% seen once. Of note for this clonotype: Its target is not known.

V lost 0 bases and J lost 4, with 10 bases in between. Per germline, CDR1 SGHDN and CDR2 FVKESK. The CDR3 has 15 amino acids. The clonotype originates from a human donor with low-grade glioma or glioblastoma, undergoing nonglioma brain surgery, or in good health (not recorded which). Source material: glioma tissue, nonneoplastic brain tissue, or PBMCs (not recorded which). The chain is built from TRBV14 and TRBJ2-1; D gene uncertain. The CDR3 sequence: CASSQDVAPYNEQFF. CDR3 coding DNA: TGTGCCAGCAGCCAAGACGTCGCTCCATACAATGAGCAGTTCTTC.